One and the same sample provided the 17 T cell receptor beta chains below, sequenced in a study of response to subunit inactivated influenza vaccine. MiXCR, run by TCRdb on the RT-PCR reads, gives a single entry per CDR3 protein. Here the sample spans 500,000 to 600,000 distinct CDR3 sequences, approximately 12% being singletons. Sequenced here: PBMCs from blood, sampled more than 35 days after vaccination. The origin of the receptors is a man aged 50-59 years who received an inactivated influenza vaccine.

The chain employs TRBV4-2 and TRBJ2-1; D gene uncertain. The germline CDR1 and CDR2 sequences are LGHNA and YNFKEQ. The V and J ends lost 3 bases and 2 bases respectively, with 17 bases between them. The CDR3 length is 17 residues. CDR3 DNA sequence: TGTGCCAGCAGCCAGTCGGCAGGCCGGTTGGCCTACAATGAGCAGTTCTTC. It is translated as CASSQSAGRLAYNEQFF.

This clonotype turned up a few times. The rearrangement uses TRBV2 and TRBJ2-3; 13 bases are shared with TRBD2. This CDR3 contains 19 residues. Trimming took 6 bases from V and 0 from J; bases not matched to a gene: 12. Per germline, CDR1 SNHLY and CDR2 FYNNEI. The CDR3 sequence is CASRRRLAGGTSSTDTQYF. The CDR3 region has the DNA TGTGCCAGCAGACGGAGACTAGCGGGGGGCACCTCTAGCACAGATACGCAGTATTTT.

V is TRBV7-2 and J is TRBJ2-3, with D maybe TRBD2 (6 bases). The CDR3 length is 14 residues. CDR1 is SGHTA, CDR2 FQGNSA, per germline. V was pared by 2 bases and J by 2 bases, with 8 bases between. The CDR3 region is CASSLRGFTDTQYF. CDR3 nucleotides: TGTGCCAGCAGCTTACGGGGGTTCACAGATACGCAGTATTTT.

The CDR3 nucleotides read TGTGTCGGAGGGGCATTCTCGAACACCGGGGAGCTGTTTTTT. It yields the protein CVGGAFSNTGELFF. V is TRBV21-1 and J is TRBJ2-2; the listed D gene, TRBD2, was not tested against the DNA. TRBV21-1 is shown as a pseudogene. This CDR3 region has 14 residues.

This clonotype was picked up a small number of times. This CDR3 is CASRWTAAGANVLTF. Written as DNA, the CDR3 is TGTGCCAGCAGGTGGACTGCAGCTGGGGCCAACGTCCTGACTTTC. The chain joins TRBV12-3 or TRBV12-4 to TRBJ2-6, with D possibly TRBD2 on 5 matching bases. CDR3 length: 15 amino acids. V dropped 6 bases and J dropped 2 bases, with 11 bases sitting between them.

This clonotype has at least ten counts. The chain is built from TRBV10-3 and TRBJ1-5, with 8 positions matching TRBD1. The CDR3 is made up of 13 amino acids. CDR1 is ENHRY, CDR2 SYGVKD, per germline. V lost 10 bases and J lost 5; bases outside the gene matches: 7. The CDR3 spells CATQGAQHQPQHF. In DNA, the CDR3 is TGTGCCACCCAGGGGGCCCAGCATCAGCCCCAGCATTTT.

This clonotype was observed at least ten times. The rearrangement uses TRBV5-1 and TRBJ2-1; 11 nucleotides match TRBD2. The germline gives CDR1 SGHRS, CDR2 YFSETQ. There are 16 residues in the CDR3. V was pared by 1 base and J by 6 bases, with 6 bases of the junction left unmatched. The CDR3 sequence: CASSLIAGGSLNEQFF. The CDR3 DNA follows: TGCGCCAGCAGCTTGATAGCGGGGGGGTCTCTCAATGAGCAGTTCTTC.

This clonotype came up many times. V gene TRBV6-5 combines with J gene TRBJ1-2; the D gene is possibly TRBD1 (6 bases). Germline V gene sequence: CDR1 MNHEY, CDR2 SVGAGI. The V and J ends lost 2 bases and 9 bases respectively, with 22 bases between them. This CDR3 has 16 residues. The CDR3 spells CASSYRSTRTASRYTF. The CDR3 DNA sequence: TGTGCCAGCAGTTACCGATCGACACGGACAGCAAGTCGCTACACCTTC.

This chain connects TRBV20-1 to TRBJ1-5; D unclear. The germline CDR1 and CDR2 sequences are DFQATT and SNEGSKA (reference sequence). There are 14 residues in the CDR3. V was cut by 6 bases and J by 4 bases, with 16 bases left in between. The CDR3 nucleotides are TGCAGTGCCGTAGGCGTTCTTAAGAATCAGCCCCAGCATTTT. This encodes CSAVGVLKNQPQHF.

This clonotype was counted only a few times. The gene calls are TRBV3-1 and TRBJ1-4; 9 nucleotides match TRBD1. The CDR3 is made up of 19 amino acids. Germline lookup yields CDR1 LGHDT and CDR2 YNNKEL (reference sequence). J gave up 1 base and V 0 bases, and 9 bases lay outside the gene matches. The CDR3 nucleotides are TGTGCCAGCAGCCAAGATTGGGACAGGGAGTGGGGAACTAATGAAAAACTGTTTTTT. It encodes CASSQDWDREWGTNEKLFF.

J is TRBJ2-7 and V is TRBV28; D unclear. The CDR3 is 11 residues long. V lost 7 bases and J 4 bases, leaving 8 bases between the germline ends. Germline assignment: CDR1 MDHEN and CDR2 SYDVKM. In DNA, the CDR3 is TGTGCCAGCACCCAAGGATACGAGCAGTACTTC. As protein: CASTQGYEQYF.

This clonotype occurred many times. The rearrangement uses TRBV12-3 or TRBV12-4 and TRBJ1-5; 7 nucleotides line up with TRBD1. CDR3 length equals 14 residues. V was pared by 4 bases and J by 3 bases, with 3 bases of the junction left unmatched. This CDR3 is CASSWDSDNQPQHF. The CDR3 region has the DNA TGTGCCAGCAGTTGGGACAGCGACAATCAGCCCCAGCATTTT.

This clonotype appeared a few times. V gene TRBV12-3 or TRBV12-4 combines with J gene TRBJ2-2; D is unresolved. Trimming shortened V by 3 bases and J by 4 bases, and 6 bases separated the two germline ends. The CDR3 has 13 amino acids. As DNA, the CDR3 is TGTGCCAGCAGTTTTGCCACCACCGGGGAGCTGTTTTTT. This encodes CASSFATTGELFF.

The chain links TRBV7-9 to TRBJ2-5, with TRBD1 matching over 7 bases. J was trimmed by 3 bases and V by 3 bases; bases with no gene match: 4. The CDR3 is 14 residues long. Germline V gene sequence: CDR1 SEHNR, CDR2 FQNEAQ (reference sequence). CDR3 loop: CASSFRGQKETQYF. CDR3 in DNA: TGTGCCAGCAGCTTCAGGGGACAGAAAGAGACCCAGTACTTC.

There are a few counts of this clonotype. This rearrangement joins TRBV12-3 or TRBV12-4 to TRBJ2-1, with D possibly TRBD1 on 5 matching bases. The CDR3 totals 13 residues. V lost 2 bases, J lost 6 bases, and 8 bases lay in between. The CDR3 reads CASSLRGPNEQFF. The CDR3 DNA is TGTGCCAGCAGTTTAAGGGGCCCCAATGAGCAGTTCTTC.

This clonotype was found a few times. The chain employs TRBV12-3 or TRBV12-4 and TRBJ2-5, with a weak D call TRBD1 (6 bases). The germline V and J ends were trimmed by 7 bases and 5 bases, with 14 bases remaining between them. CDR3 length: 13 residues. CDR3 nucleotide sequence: TGTGCCAGCAATGCCCTTAGGGGGGAGACCCAGTACTTC. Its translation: CASNALRGETQYF.

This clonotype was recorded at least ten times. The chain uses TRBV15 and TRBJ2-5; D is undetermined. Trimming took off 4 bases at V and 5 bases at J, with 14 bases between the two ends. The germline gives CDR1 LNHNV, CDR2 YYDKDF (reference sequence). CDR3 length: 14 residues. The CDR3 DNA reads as TGTGCCACCAGCATTCAACTCGAAAGGGAGACCCAGTACTTC. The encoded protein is CATSIQLERETQYF.